This T cell receptor beta chain came from a study of T-cell reconstitution after alpha-beta-depleted transplantation in children. Overall study results and limits: Where alpha-beta T cells came from about two months after transplant was reportedly several hundred expanded graft clones. T-cell numbers and diversity, one year after transplant, stemmed largely from T cells that were newly produced.

V lost 11 bases and J lost 0; bases outside the gene matches: 15. The CDR3 has 19 residues. Germline V gene sequence: CDR1 LGHDT, CDR2 YNNKEL (reference sequence). Points on this clonotype: The antigen is unknown.

The authors prepared the TCRbeta library with unique molecular identifiers. TCRdb used MiXCR to reprocess the PCR reads, holding one entry per CDR3 protein. The sample contains 25,000 to 35,000 distinct CDR3 sequences, 6% to 8.5% of which appear only once. Source: peripheral blood, taken 60 days after TCRalphabeta/CD19-depleted stem cell transplant. The clonotype was recovered from a child under two years old who had a stem cell transplant for acute myeloid leukemia, so the T cells may come from the graft donor. J is TRBJ2-5 and V is TRBV3-1; 16 bases are a match to TRBD2. The CDR3 region has the DNA TGTGCCTGCTGTTTCTGGGGACTAGCGGGGGGGTCGTACCAAGAGACCCAGTACTTC. Its translation: CACCFWGLAGGSYQETQYF.